This T cell receptor (beta chain) was identified in a study of ipilimumab plus nivolumab after autologous stem cell transplantation. Data came from immunoSEQ multiplex PCR; TCRdb stores just in-frame clones and leaves some out. Among tens of thousands of clones listed, 83% were seen once. Germline assignment: CDR1 SGHNT and CDR2 YYREEE (reference sequence). Trimming left V 4 bases short and J 5 bases short, with 18 bases between. The CDR3 is 16 amino acids. This specimen was PBMCs, taken in a trial of ipilimumab plus nivolumab as post-transplant consolidation. The clonotype comes from a male donor with diffuse large B-cell lymphoma. The rearrangement joins TRBV5-4 to TRBJ2-2; D is unresolved. The CDR3 protein is CASSPPPAAGTGELFF. The DNA for the CDR3 is TGTGCCAGCAGCCCCCCCCCGGCCGCAGGTACCGGGGAGCTGTTTTTT.